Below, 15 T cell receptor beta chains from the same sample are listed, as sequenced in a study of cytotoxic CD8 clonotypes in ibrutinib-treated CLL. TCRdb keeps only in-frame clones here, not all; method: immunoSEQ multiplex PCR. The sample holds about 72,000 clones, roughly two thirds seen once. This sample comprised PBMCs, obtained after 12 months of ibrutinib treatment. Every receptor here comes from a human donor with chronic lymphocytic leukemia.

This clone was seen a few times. In nucleotides, the CDR3 is TGTGCCAGTAGTAGGAGGGGTAGGGACACCGGGGAGCTGTTTTTT. This gives the protein CASSRRGRDTGELFF. The rearrangement joins TRBV19 to TRBJ2-2, with a possible D match to TRBD2 (6 bases). The ends were cut back, 4 bases at V and 3 bases at J, with 12 bases in the middle. The CDR3 is 15 residues long. CDR1 LNHDA and CDR2 SQIVND come from the germline V gene (reference sequence). Full variable domain (outside the CDR3, taken from reference TRBV19 and TRBJ2-2): DGGITQSPKYLFRKEGQNVTLSCEQNLNHDAMYWYRQDPGQGLRLIYYSQIVNDFQKGDIAEGYSVSREKKESFPLTVTSAQKNPTAFYLCASSRRGRDTGELFFGEGSRLTVL.

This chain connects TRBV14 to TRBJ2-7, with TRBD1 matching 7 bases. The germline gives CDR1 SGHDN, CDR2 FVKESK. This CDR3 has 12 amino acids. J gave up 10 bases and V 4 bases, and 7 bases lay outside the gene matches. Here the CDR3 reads CASSPGQLSQYF. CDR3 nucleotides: TGTGCCAGCAGCCCGGGACAGCTTTCCCAGTACTTC.

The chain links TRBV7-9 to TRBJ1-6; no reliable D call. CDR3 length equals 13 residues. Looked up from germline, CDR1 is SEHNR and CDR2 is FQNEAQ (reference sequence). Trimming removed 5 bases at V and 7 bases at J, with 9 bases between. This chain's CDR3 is CASSQMGNSPLHF. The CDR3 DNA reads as TGTGCCAGCAGCCAAATGGGAAATTCACCCCTCCACTTT.

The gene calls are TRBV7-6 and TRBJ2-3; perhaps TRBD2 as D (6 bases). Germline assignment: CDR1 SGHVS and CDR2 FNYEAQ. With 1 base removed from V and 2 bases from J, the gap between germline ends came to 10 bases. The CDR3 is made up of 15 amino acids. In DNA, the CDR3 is TGTGCCAGCAGCTTAGGTGGGGGGTACACAGATACGCAGTATTTT. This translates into CASSLGGGYTDTQYF.

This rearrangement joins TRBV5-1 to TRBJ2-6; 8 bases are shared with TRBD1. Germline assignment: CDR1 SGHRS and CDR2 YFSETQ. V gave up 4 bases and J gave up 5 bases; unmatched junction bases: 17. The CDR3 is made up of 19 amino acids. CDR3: CASSHSQGTGRIWANVLTF. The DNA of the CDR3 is TGCGCCAGCAGCCACAGCCAGGGGACAGGCCGTATCTGGGCCAACGTCCTGACTTTC.

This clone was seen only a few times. This CDR3 reads CASSLGRGQVNTEAFF. Here the CDR3 DNA reads TGCGCCAGCAGCTTGGGCAGAGGACAGGTGAACACTGAAGCTTTCTTT. V usage is TRBV5-1 and J usage is TRBJ1-1; 7 nucleotides match TRBD1. Germline trimming cut 0 bases from V and 0 bases from J; bases unmatched to any gene: 5. CDR1 is SGHRS and CDR2 is YFSETQ in the germline V gene. The CDR3 spans 16 residues.

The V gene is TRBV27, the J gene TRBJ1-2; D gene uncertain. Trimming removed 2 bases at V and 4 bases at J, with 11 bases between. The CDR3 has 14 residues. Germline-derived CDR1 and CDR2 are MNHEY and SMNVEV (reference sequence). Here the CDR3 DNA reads TGTGCCAGCAGTTTACTGGGAGTAGGCTATGGCTACACCTTC. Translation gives CASSLLGVGYGYTF.

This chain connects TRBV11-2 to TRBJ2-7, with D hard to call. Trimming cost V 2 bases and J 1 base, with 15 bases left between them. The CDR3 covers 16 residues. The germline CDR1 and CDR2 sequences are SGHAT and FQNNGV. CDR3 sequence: CASSLRSRSVSYEQYF. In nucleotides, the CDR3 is TGTGCCAGCAGCTTAAGATCCCGATCAGTGTCCTACGAGCAGTACTTC.

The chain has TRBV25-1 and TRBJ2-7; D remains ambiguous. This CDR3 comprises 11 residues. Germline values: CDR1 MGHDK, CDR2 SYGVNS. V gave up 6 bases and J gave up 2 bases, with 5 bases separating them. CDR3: CASRYTYEQYF. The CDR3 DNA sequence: TGTGCCAGCAGATACACCTACGAGCAGTACTTC.

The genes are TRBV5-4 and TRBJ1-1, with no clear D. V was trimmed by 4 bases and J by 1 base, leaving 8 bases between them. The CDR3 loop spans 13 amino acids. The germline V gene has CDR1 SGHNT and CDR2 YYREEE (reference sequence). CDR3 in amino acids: CASSLPGNTEAFF. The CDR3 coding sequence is TGTGCCAGCAGCCTTCCAGGGAACACTGAAGCTTTCTTT.

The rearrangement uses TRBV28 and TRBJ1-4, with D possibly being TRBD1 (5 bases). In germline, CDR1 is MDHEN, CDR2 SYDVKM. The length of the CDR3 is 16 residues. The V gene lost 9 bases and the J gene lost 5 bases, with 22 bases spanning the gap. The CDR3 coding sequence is TGTGCCAGTTCCTGGGGAGGGGCCCCAGTGAATGAAAAACTGTTTTTT. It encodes CASSWGGAPVNEKLFF.

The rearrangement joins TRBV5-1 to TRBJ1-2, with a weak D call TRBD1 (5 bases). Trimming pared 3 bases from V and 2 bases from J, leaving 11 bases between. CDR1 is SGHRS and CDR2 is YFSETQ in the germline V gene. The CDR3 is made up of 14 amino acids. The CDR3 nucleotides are TGCGCCAGCAGCTCGACCAGGGAAAACTATGGCTACACCTTC. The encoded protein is CASSSTRENYGYTF. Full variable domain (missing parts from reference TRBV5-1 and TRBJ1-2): KAGVTQTPRYLIKTRGQQVTLSCSPISGHRSVSWYQQTPGQGLQFLFEYFSETQRNKGNFPGRFSGRQFSNSRSEMNVSTLELGDSALYLCASSSTRENYGYTFGSGTRLTVV.

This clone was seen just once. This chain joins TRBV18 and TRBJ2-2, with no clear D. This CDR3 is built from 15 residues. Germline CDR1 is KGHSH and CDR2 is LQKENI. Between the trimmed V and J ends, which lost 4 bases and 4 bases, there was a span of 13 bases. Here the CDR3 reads CASSQTRVITGELFF. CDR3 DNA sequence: TGTGCCAGCTCACAAACCCGGGTTATCACCGGGGAGCTGTTTTTT.

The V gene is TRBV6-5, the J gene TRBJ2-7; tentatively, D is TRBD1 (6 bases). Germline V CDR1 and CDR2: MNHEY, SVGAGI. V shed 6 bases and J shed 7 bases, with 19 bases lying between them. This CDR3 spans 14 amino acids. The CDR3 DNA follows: TGTGCCAGCAGCCACCCTAGGGACAACAGAGAGCAGTACTTC. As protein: CASSHPRDNREQYF.

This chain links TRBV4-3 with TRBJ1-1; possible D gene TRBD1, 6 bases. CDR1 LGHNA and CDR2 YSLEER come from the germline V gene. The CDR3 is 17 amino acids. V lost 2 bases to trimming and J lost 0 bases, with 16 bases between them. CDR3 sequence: CASSQHSSGAVNTEAFF. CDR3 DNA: TGCGCCAGCAGCCAACATTCCTCAGGGGCCGTGAACACTGAAGCTTTCTTT.